A selection of T cell receptor beta chains follows, all from one sample in a study of blood T cell repertoires in COVID-19. Sequencing used immunoSEQ multiplex PCR; TCRdb keeps in-frame clones, though not all of them. The top ten clones hold roughly 2.9% of a sample with some 150,000 clones, roughly 90% of them seen once. The sample taken for sequencing was peripheral blood. The origin of the receptors is a man aged 55 to 70 with active or convalescent COVID-19. Each CDR3 is given without its conserved first and last residue.

J gene | V gene | CDR3 protein
TRBJ1-2 | TRBV3-1/TRBV3-2 | ASSHGDRVNYGYT
TRBJ2-3 | TRBV3-1/TRBV3-2 | ASSQDTAGVTDTQY
TRBJ2-1 | TRBV18 | ASSPRLAGVSGQQF
TRBJ1-4 | TRBV6-1 | ASSEEALGVEKLF
TRBJ2-1 | TRBV6-4 | ASSEVAGGEQF
TRBJ1-1 | TRBV5-1 | ASSHEQPNTEAF
TRBJ1-1 | TRBV4-1 | ASSHRDRFATEAF
TRBJ1-3 | TRBV7-8 | ASSLEAGLAGNTIY
TRBJ1-1 | TRBV5-6 | ASSFQDTEAF
TRBJ1-1 | TRBV6-5 | ASSGTGLEAF
TRBJ2-3 | TRBV9 | ASSVAGGGAVTDTQY
TRBJ2-1 | TRBV24-1 | ATSDSSGEMVGEQF
TRBJ1-2 | TRBV27 | ASSASPGQLNYGYT
TRBJ1-1 | TRBV3-1/TRBV3-2 | ASAGTGLGAF
TRBJ2-7 | TRBV6-1 | ASSGLQGLSSYEQY
TRBJ2-7 | TRBV14 | ASSRKQGPYEQY
TRBJ2-7 | TRBV3-1/TRBV3-2 | ASSRTLADEQY
TRBJ1-1 | TRBV18 | ASSPWGATTEAF
TRBJ1-6 | TRBV27 | ASSSSRRVESPLH
TRBJ2-3 | TRBV5-1 | ASSRNQVTDTQY
TRBJ2-3 | TRBV9 | ASSVGAGGLPDTQY
TRBJ2-1 | TRBV5-6 | ASSQGRGEQF
TRBJ1-2 | TRBV11-2 | ASSLGTVGHGYT
TRBJ2-1 | TRBV11-3 | ASSPGEVSGNEQF
TRBJ1-2 | TRBV6-4 | ASSSGGLGYGYT
TRBJ1-6 | TRBV28 | ASSLYGGGGSGSPLH
TRBJ2-3 | TRBV28 | ASSLPRGAGGEGDTQY
TRBJ2-7 | TRBV30 | AWNRDGYEQY